This entry concerns a single T cell receptor (beta chain). The data belong to a study of CD8 T cells in Susac syndrome. TCR beta was sequenced from blood CD8+ and CD4+ T cells. Treatment-naive patients with stable or active relapsing-remitting disease served as multiple sclerosis controls. The CDR3 is 16 residues long. Germline CDR1 MNHEY, CDR2 SVGAGI. V was shortened by 0 bases and J by 5 bases, with 14 bases between the two germline ends. The RNA, roughly 0.5 to 1 ug, was put through reverse transcription using random hexamers. The TCR beta CDR3 was amplified by immunoSEQ multiplex PCR across 54 Vbeta, 13 Jbeta. TCRdb reprocessed the immunoSEQ multiplex PCR reads with MiXCR, giving one entry per CDR3 protein. Of 350,000 to 550,000 distinct CDR3 sequences detected, 85% appear once; the ten largest clones hold 0.09% to 0.15%.

The source material was CD8+ T cells from PBMCs. J is TRBJ1-5 and V is TRBV6-5, with D unresolved. This receptor was taken from a human donor with multiple sclerosis. The CDR3, as DNA: TGTGCCAGCAGTTACTCGGCCCCAGCAAAAGATCAGCCCCAGCATTTT. As protein: CASSYSAPAKDQPQHF.